This TCR beta chain was captured in a study of shared clonotypes between healthy human individuals. This clone was seen more than once but under ten times. This CDR3 has 16 amino acids. V dropped 5 bases and J dropped 0; count of bases not matched to a gene: 7. Germline CDR1 is SGHVS and CDR2 is FQNEAQ. Healthy and HIV-negative, the adult donors had no recent acute infections or vaccinations. Each unsorted sample relied on around 100 million PBMCs as its source of genomic DNA. Genomic DNA of each subset was evenly split across several immunoSEQ plates. Scientists sequenced DNA from unsorted PBMC on ten immunoSEQ deep assay plates. Generated by immunoSEQ multiplex PCR, the TCRdb table keeps only in-frame clones and is missing some. There are around 440,000 clones in the sample; 75% to 80% occur only once, and around 11% lies in the top ten.

The chain recombines TRBV7-8 with TRBJ2-1; 7 bases agree with TRBD2. The TCR sequence derives from a middle-aged woman in good health. Some clones in this sample may be carry-over from other donors' samples. Source material: PBMCs. The CDR3 reads CASSLVGGISYNEQFF. The CDR3 DNA sequence: TGTGCCAGCAGCCTGGTGGGGGGGATCTCCTACAATGAGCAGTTCTTC.